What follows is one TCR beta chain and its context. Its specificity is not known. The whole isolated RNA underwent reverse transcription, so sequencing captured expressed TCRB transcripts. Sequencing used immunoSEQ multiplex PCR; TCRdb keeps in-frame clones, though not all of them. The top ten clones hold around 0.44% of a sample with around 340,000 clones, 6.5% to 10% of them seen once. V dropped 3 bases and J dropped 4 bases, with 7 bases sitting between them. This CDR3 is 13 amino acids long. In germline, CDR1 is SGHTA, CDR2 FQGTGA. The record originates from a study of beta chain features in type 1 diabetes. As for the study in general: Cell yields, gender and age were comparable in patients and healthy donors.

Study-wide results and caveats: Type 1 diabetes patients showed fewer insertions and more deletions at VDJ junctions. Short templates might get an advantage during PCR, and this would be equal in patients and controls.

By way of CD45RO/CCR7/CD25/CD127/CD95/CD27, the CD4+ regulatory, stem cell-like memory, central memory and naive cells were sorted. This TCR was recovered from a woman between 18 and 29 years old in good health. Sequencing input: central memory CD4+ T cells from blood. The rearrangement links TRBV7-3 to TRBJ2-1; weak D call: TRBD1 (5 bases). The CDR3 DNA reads TGTGCCAGCAGCTTGACAGTTTACAATGAGCAGTTCTTC. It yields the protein CASSLTVYNEQFF.